Presented here are 24 T cell receptor beta chains from one specimen sequenced in a study of blood T cell repertoires in COVID-19. TCRdb's copy holds only in-frame clones and misses some; the assay was immunoSEQ multiplex PCR. Among roughly 200,000 clones listed, 80% to 90% were seen once. The sample consisted of PBMCs or T cells enriched from blood (not recorded which). These receptors were obtained from a man aged 35 to 55 who had recovered from COVID-19.

V is TRBV6-5 and J is TRBJ1-2; no firm D call. Trimming took 8 bases from V and 4 from J, leaving 20 bases between them. The CDR3 spans 15 residues. The germline V gene has CDR1 MNHEY and CDR2 SVGAGI. The CDR3 loop reads CASARVFGMGYGYTF. The DNA of the CDR3 is TGTGCCAGCGCTCGGGTGTTCGGGATGGGCTATGGCTACACCTTC.

In regard to this clone: The junction differs from germline at one of its ends, possibly a read error. This chain joins TRBV11-3 and TRBJ2-1; maybe TRBD1 (6 bases). Germline V lookup: CDR1 SGHNT, CDR2 YENEEA. CDR3 length: 12 residues. The CDR3 reads CAGSLQGSRQFF. CDR3 DNA sequence: TGTGCCGGCAGCCTACAGGGCAGCAGGCAGTTCTTC.

This chain links TRBV6-6 with TRBJ1-2; 7 bases align to TRBD1. Per germline, CDR1 MNHNY and CDR2 SVGAGI (reference sequence). This CDR3 is built from 14 residues. The trim removed 0 bases at V and 5 bases at J, leaving 3 bases unmatched. CDR3 bases: TGTGCCAGCAGTTACTCGGGGACAGATTATGGCTACACCTTC. Translation: CASSYSGTDYGYTF.

The rearrangement uses TRBV7-6 and TRBJ2-1; TRBD2 matches at 7 bases. After removal of 4 bases from V and 5 bases from J, the junction contained 5 bases not matched to a gene. The CDR3 has 14 residues. Germline CDR1 is SGHVS and CDR2 is FNYEAQ. Here the CDR3 DNA reads TGTGCCAGCAGCTCCCGGGGGGAGCACAATGAGCAGTTCTTC. Its translation: CASSSRGEHNEQFF. Combining the CDR3 with reference TRBV7-6 and TRBJ2-1 gives the whole variable domain GAGVSQSPRYKVTKRGQDVALRCDPISGHVSLYWYRQALGQGPEFLTYFNYEAQQDKSGLPNDRFSAERPEGSISTLTIQRTEQRDSAMYRCASSSRGEHNEQFFGPGTRLTVL.

This chain uses TRBV28 with TRBJ2-5; 14 nucleotides line up with TRBD2. The germline gives CDR1 MDHEN, CDR2 SYDVKM. Trimming cost V 6 bases and J 6 bases; bases outside gene matches: 9. The CDR3 runs 16 residues. CDR3 sequence: CASRLGLAGALKTQYF. CDR3 DNA sequence: TGTGCCAGCAGACTGGGACTAGCGGGAGCATTGAAGACCCAGTACTTC.

This chain links TRBV5-6 with TRBJ2-7; 8 bases match TRBD1. Per germline, CDR1 SGHDT and CDR2 YYEEEE. Trimming at V came to 0 bases and at J to 4 bases, leaving 3 bases not matched to a gene. The CDR3 is 14 residues long. CDR3 residues: CASSLDRGFYEQYV. DNA of the CDR3: TGTGCCAGCAGCTTGGACAGGGGGTTTTACGAGCAGTACGTC.

The V gene is TRBV2, the J gene TRBJ2-7; D is ambiguous. CDR1 is SNHLY, CDR2 FYNNEI, per germline. The CDR3 sequence is 13 residues long. Trimming left V 7 bases short and J 0 bases short, with 10 bases between. The CDR3 loop reads CASKLVISYEQYF. The CDR3 bases are TGTGCCAGCAAGCTGGTGATCTCCTACGAGCAGTACTTC.

V and J are TRBV11-3 and TRBJ1-4; D perhaps matches TRBD1 (5 bases). The CDR3 sequence is 16 residues long. Germline V lookup: CDR1 SGHNT, CDR2 YENEEA. V lost 3 bases and J lost 1, with 12 bases in between. CDR3: CASSLNMGRTNEKLFF. CDR3 nucleotides: TGTGCCAGCAGCTTGAACATGGGGCGAACTAATGAAAAACTGTTTTTT. Full variable domain (outside the CDR3, taken from reference TRBV11-3 and TRBJ1-4): EAGVVQSPRYKIIEKKQPVAFWCNPISGHNTLYWYLQNLGQGPELLIRYENEEAVDDSQLPKDRFSAERLKGVDSTLKIQPAELGDSAVYLCASSLNMGRTNEKLFFGSGTQLSVL.

This clone was seen only once. The CDR3 DNA sequence: TGTGCCAGCAGCCCACCCGGGACTTACGAGCAGTACGTC. Translation gives CASSPPGTYEQYV. V gene TRBV7-2 combines with J gene TRBJ2-7; D may be TRBD2 (6 bases). Trimming shortened V by 5 bases and J by 4 bases, and 12 bases separated the two germline ends. The CDR3 is 13 amino acids. The V gene's germline CDR1 is SGHTA and CDR2 FQGNSA.

This clone was counted between two and nine times. The chain is built from TRBV5-1 and TRBJ1-1; a weak D match, TRBD1 (5 bases). Germline-derived CDR1 and CDR2 are SGHRS and YFSETQ. CDR3 length: 14 residues. V was clipped by 2 bases and J by 1 base, with 9 bases between them. This CDR3 is CASSFGGTNTEAFF. The CDR3 DNA follows: TGCGCCAGCAGCTTCGGAGGGACGAACACTGAAGCTTTCTTT.

On this clone: The same CDR3 is also encoded by other DNA sequences in this sample. The chain couples TRBV19 to TRBJ1-1; D is uncertain. The CDR3 extends over 13 amino acids. Germline V CDR1 and CDR2: LNHDA, SQIVND (reference sequence). V dropped 4 bases and J dropped 1 base, with 7 bases sitting between them. The CDR3 reads CASSTTGNTEAFF. CDR3 DNA: TGTGCCAGTAGTACGACTGGGAACACTGAAGCTTTCTTT.

The chain carries TRBV2 and TRBJ2-5, with a tentative D call TRBD2 (6 bases). Germline V gene lookup returns CDR1 SNHLY and CDR2 FYNNEI. V was trimmed by 5 bases and J by 5 bases, leaving 15 bases between them. This CDR3 is built from 14 residues. In nucleotides, the CDR3 is TGTGCCAGCAGTCACGAGTCGGGAGAGGAGACCCAGTACTTC. Translated: CASSHESGEETQYF.

The rearrangement uses TRBV19 and TRBJ2-4, with 8 bases fitting TRBD1. V dropped 5 bases and J dropped 4; count of bases not matched to a gene: 7. Germline V gives CDR1 LNHDA, CDR2 SQIVND (reference sequence). The CDR3 has 15 residues. CDR3 sequence reads: CASSGTGVTKNIQYF. The CDR3 DNA reads as TGTGCCAGTAGTGGGACAGGAGTGACAAAAAACATTCAGTACTTC.

The chain is built from TRBV6-5 and TRBJ2-3; 10 positions match TRBD1. The length of the CDR3 is 16 residues. Trimming took 4 bases from V and 4 from J; bases not matched to a gene: 8. Looked up from germline, CDR1 is MNHEY and CDR2 is SVGAGI. CDR3 amino acids: CASSLLLTGGADTQYF. CDR3 sequence (DNA): TGTGCCAGCAGTTTACTCCTGACAGGGGGCGCAGATACGCAGTATTTT.

This chain links TRBV6-5 with TRBJ2-3; D ambiguous. The V gene's germline CDR1 is MNHEY and CDR2 SVGAGI. V was clipped by 3 bases and J by 8 bases, with 15 bases between them. The length of the CDR3 is 14 residues. CDR3 DNA: TGTGCCAGCAGTTATTCCCACTTCCAGCGTACGCAGTATTTT. Residues: CASSYSHFQRTQYF.

The chain couples TRBV5-1 to TRBJ1-4; possible D gene TRBD1, 6 bases. This CDR3 spans 15 amino acids. Trimming removed 4 bases at V and 8 bases at J, with 18 bases between. Germline V lookup: CDR1 SGHRS, CDR2 YFSETQ. The CDR3 DNA sequence: TGCGCCAGCAGCCCAGGGGCTAGGGTTGAGGAAAAACTGTTTTTT. Encoded protein: CASSPGARVEEKLFF. The complete variable domain, with remaining parts taken from reference TRBV5-1 and TRBJ1-4, reads KAGVTQTPRYLIKTRGQQVTLSCSPISGHRSVSWYQQTPGQGLQFLFEYFSETQRNKGNFPGRFSGRQFSNSRSEMNVSTLELGDSALYLCASSPGARVEEKLFFGSGTQLSVL.

The J gene is TRBJ2-1, the V gene TRBV10-2; 7 bases are a match to TRBD2. Losses at the gene ends were 5 bases for V and 9 bases for J; bases not matched to a gene: 7. CDR1 and CDR2 from the germline V gene are WSHSY and SAAADI. The CDR3 is 13 amino acids. CDR3 nucleotides: TGCGCCAGCAGTCAAGGACTAGACCGTGAGCAGTTCTTC. Its protein is CASSQGLDREQFF.

The chain recombines TRBV7-9 with TRBJ1-2, with 12 bases that match TRBD1. Trimming removed 4 bases from V and 7 bases from J; junction bases left unmatched: 4. The CDR3 runs 14 residues. Germline V gene lookup returns CDR1 SEHNR and CDR2 FQNEAQ (reference sequence). The CDR3 nucleotides read TGTGCCAGCAGCTACGGGACAGGGGGCGTTGGCTACACCTTC. Translation: CASSYGTGGVGYTF.

The V call is TRBV18, the J call TRBJ1-2; D uncertain. Germline loops: CDR1 KGHSH, CDR2 LQKENI. V was cut by 3 bases and J by 6 bases, with 5 bases left in between. The CDR3 runs to 11 residues. The CDR3 region is CASSPADGYTF. The CDR3 nucleotides read TGTGCCAGCTCACCGGCGGATGGCTACACCTTC.

The rearrangement uses TRBV28 and TRBJ2-2, with D possibly being TRBD1 (6 bases). CDR3 length: 14 residues. V was pared by 6 bases and J by 0 bases, with 8 bases between. Germline lookup yields CDR1 MDHEN and CDR2 SYDVKM. As DNA, the CDR3 is TGTGCCAGCAGACAGGGACCGAACACCGGGGAGCTGTTTTTT. Protein product: CASRQGPNTGELFF.

The chain uses TRBV28 and TRBJ2-1; the match to TRBD1 covers 9 bases. CDR3 length: 15 amino acids. From germline, CDR1 is MDHEN and CDR2 SYDVKM. Unmatched junction bases numbered 7, after V lost 3 bases and J lost 7 bases. The CDR3 DNA is TGTGCCAGCAGTTTCTTGGGGGACAGGGTTAATGAGCAGTTCTTC. As protein: CASSFLGDRVNEQFF.

CDR3 loop: CASSSTGVLGGTEAFF. The CDR3 nucleotides read TGCGCCAGCAGCTCAACAGGGGTCCTCGGGGGCACTGAAGCTTTCTTT. The chain joins TRBV5-1 to TRBJ1-1, with TRBD1 matching 7 bases. The CDR3 extends over 16 amino acids. The germline V gene encodes CDR1 SGHRS and CDR2 YFSETQ. The V segment lost 3 bases and the J segment 4 bases; nucleotides outside the gene matches: 12.

The sample holds many counts of this clone. The rearrangement uses TRBV7-6 and TRBJ2-1, with a weak D call TRBD2 (7 bases). The CDR3 is made up of 17 amino acids. Trimming left V 5 bases short and J 4 bases short, with 21 bases between. The germline gives CDR1 SGHVS, CDR2 FNYEAQ. Here the CDR3 reads CASSMPQGGGVYNEQFF. The CDR3 coding sequence is TGTGCCAGCAGCATGCCACAGGGAGGGGGGGTATACAATGAGCAGTTCTTC.

The chain recombines TRBV2 with TRBJ1-4; tentatively, D is TRBD1 (5 bases). CDR1 is SNHLY, CDR2 FYNNEI, per germline. The CDR3 contains 16 residues. V was clipped by 6 bases and J by 7 bases, with 21 bases between them. DNA of the CDR3: TGTGCCAGCAGCGTAGAACGGGGTCAGGGAGGTGAAAAACTGTTTTTT. Amino acid sequence: CASSVERGQGGEKLFF.